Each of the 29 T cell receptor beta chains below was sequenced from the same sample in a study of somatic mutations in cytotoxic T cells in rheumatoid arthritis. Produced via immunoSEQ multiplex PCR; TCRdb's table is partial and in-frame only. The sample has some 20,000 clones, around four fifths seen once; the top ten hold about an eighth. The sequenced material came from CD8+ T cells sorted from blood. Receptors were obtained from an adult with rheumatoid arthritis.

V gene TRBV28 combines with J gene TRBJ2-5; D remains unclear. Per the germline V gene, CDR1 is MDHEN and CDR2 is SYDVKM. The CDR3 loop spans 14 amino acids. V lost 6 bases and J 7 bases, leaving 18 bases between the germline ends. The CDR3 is CASSSSGLVGTQYF. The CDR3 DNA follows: TGTGCCAGCAGCTCCTCGGGTCTGGTGGGGACCCAGTACTTC.

The CDR3 sequence: CASSVGTSGGNEQFF. In nucleotides, the CDR3 is TGTGCCAGCAGCGTAGGGACTAGCGGGGGGAATGAGCAGTTCTTC. The gene calls are TRBV9 and TRBJ2-1; TRBD2 matches 14 bases. The CDR3 runs 15 residues. The V segment lost 0 bases and the J segment 7 bases; nucleotides outside the gene matches: 0. The V gene's germline CDR1 is SGDLS and CDR2 YYNGEE.

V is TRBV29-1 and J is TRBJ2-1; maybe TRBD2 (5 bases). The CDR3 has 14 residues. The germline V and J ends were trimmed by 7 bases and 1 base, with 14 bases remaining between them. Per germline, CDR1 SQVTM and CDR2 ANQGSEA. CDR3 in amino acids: CSADGDRSYNEQFF. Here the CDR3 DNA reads TGCAGCGCCGACGGGGATAGGTCCTACAATGAGCAGTTCTTC.

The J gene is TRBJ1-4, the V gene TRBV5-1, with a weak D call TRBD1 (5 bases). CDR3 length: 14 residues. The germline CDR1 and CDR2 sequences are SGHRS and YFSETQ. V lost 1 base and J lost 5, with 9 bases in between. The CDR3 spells CASSLQGNNEKLFF. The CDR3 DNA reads TGCGCCAGCAGCTTGCAGGGAAACAATGAAAAACTGTTTTTT.

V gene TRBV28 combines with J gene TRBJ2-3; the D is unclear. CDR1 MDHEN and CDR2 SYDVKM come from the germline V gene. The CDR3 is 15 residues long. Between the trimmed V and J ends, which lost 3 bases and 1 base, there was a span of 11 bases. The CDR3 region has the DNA TGTGCCAGCAGTTTTCCCCGACTCGGCACAGATACGCAGTATTTT. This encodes CASSFPRLGTDTQYF.

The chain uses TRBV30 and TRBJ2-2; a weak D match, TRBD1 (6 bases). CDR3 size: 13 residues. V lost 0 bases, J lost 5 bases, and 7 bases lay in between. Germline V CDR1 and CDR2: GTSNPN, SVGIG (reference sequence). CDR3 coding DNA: TGTGCCTGGAGTGTGACAGGTACCGGGGAGCTGTTTTTT. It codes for CAWSVTGTGELFF. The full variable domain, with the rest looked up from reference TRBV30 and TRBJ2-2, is SQTIHQWPATLVQPVGSPLSLECTVEGTSNPNLYWYRQAAGRGLQLLFYSVGIGQISSEVPQNLSASRPQDRQFILSSKKLLLSDSGFYLCAWSVTGTGELFFGEGSRLTVL.

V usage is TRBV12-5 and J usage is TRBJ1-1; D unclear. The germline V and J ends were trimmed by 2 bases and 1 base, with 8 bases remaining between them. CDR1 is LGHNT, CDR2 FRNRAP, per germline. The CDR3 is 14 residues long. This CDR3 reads CASGLIPGNTEAFF. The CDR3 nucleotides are TGTGCTAGTGGTTTGATTCCAGGGAACACTGAAGCTTTCTTT.

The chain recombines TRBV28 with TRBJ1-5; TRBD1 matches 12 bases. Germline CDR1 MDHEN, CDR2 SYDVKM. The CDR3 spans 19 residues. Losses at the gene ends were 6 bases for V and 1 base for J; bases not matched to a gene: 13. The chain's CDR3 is CASSPGTGGIFLSNQPQHF. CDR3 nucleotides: TGTGCCAGCAGCCCCGGGACAGGGGGCATATTTTTGAGCAATCAGCCCCAGCATTTT.

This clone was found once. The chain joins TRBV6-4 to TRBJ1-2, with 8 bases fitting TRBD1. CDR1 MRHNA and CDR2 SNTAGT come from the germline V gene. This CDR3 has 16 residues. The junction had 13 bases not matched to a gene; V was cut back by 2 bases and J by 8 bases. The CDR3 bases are TGTGCCAGCAGTGACCTGTATACATGGGACAGGAGGGGCTACACCTTC. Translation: CASSDLYTWDRRGYTF.

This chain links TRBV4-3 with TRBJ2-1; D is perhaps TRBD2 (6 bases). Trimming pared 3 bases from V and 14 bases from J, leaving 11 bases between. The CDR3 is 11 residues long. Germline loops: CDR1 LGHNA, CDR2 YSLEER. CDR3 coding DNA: TGCGCCAGCAGCCACCGACTAGAAAAGTTCTTC. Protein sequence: CASSHRLEKFF.

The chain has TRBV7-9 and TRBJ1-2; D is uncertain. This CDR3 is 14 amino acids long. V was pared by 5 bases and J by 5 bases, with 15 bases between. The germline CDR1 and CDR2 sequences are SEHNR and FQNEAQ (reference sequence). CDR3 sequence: CASSPLNTRYGYTF. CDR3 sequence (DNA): TGTGCCAGCAGCCCCCTAAACACCAGATATGGCTACACCTTC.

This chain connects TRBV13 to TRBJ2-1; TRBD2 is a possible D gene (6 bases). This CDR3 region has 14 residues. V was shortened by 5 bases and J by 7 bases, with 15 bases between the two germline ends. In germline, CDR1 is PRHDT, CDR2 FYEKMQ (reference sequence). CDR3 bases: TGTGCCAGCAGCCCCCGGGGACTGGTGAATGAGCAGTTCTTC. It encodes CASSPRGLVNEQFF.

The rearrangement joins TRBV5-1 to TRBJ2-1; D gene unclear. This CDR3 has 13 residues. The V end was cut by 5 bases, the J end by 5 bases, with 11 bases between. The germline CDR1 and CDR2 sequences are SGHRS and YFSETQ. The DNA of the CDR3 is TGCGCCAGCAGGAAAAATGCAGACAATGAGCAGTTCTTC. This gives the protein CASRKNADNEQFF.

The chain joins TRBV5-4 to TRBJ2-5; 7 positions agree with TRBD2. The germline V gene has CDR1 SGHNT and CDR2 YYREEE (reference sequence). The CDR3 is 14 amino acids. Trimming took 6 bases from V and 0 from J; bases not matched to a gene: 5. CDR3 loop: CASNWRGYQETQYF. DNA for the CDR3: TGTGCCAGCAATTGGCGGGGGTACCAAGAGACCCAGTACTTC.

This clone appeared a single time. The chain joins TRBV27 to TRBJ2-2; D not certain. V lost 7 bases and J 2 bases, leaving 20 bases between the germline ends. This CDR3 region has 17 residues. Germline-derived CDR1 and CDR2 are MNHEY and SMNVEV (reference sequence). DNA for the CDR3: TGTGCCAGCATCCTGGATCCGACCCTATTAAACACCGGGGAGCTGTTTTTT. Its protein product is CASILDPTLLNTGELFF.

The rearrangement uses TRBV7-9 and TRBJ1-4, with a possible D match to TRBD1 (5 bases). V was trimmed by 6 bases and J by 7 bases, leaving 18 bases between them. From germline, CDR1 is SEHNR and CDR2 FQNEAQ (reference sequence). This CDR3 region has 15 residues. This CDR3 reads CASRAKGRGAEKLFF. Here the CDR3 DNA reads TGTGCCAGCAGAGCGAAGGGGAGGGGAGCTGAAAAACTGTTTTTT.

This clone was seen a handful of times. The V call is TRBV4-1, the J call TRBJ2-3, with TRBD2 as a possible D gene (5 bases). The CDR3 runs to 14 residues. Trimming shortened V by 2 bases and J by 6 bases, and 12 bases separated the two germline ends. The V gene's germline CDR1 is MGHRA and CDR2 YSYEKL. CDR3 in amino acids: CASSQSSFVDTQYF. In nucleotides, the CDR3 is TGCGCCAGCAGCCAATCTAGCTTCGTGGATACGCAGTATTTT.

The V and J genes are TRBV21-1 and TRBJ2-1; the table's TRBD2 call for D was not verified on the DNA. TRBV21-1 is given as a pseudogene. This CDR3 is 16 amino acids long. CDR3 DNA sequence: TGTGCCAGCAGCAGCCCCCTAGCGGGAGGTAGGAATGAGCAGTTCTTC. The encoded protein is CASSSPLAGGRNEQFF.

DNA of the CDR3: TGTGCCTGGAGGCAATATCCCTACGAGCAGTACTTC. It translates to CAWRQYPYEQYF. The genes are TRBV30 and TRBJ2-7; D is ambiguous. The CDR3 runs to 12 residues. V gave up 3 bases and J gave up 2 bases, with 8 bases separating them. Germline V gene sequence: CDR1 GTSNPN, CDR2 SVGIG (reference sequence).

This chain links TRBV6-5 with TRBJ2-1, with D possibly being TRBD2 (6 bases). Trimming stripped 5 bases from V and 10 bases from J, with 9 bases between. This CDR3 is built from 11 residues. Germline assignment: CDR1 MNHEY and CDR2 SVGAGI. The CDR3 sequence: CASSGGSEQFF. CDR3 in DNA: TGTGCCAGCAGTGGGGGGAGCGAGCAGTTCTTC.

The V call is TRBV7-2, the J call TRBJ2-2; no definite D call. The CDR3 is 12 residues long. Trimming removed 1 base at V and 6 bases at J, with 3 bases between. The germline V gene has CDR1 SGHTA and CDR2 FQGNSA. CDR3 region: CASSLVSGELFF. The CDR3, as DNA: TGTGCCAGCAGCTTAGTTTCCGGGGAGCTGTTTTTT. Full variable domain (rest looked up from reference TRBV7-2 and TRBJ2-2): GAGVSQSPSNKVTEKGKDVELRCDPISGHTALYWYRQSLGQGLEFLIYFQGNSAPDKSGLPSDRFSAERTGGSVSTLTIQRTQQEDSAVYLCASSLVSGELFFGEGSRLTVL.

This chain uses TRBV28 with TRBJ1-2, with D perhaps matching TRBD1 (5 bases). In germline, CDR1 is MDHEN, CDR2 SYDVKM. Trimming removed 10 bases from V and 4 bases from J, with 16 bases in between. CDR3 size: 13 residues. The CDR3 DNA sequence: TGTGCCACCCAAGTAGGGGCCCCCTATGGCTACACCTTC. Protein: CATQVGAPYGYTF.

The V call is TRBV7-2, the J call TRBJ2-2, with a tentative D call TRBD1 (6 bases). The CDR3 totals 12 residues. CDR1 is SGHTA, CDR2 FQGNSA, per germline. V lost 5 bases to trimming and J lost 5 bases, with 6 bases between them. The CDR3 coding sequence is TGTGCCAGCAGCCAGGGGACCGGGGAGCTGTTTTTT. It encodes CASSQGTGELFF.

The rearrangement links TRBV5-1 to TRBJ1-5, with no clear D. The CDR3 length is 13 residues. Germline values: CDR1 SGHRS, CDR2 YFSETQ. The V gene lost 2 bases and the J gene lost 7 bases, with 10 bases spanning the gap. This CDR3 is CASSFLLGQPQHF. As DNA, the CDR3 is TGCGCCAGCAGCTTCCTCCTGGGGCAGCCCCAGCATTTT.

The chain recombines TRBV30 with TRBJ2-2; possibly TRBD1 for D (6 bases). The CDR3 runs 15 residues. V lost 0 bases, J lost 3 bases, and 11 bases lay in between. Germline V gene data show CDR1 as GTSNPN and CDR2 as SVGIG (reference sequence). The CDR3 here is CAWSVWGRDTGELFF. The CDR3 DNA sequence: TGTGCCTGGAGTGTATGGGGGCGCGACACCGGGGAGCTGTTTTTT.

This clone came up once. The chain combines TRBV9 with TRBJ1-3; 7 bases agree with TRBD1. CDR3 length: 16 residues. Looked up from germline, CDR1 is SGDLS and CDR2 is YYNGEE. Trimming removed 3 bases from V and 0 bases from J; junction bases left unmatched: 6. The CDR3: CASSGAGGLSGNTIYF. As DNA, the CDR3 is TGTGCCAGCAGCGGAGCAGGGGGACTCTCTGGAAACACCATATATTTT. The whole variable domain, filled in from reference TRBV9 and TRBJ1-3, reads DSGVTQTPKHLITATGQRVTLRCSPRSGDLSVYWYQQSLDQGLQFLIQYYNGEERAKGNILERFSAQQFPDLHSELNLSSLELGDSALYFCASSGAGGLSGNTIYFGEGSWLTVV.

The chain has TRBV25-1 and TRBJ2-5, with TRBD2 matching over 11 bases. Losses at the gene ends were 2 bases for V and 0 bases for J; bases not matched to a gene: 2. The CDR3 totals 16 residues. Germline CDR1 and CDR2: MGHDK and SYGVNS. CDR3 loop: CASSEETSGDQETQYF. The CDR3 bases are TGTGCCAGCAGTGAAGAGACTAGCGGGGACCAAGAGACCCAGTACTTC.

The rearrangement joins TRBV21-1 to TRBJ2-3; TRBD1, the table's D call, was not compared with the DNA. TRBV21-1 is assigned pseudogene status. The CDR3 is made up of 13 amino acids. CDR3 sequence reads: CASRDRGTDTQYF. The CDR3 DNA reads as TGTGCCAGCAGGGACAGGGGTACAGATACGCAGTATTTT.

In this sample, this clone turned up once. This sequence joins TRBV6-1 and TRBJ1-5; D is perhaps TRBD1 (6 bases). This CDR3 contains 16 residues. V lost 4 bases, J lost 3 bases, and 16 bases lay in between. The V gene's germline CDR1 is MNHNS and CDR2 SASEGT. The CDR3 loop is CASSAAGGPINQPQHF. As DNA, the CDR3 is TGTGCCAGCAGTGCGGCGGGGGGGCCAATCAATCAGCCCCAGCATTTT.